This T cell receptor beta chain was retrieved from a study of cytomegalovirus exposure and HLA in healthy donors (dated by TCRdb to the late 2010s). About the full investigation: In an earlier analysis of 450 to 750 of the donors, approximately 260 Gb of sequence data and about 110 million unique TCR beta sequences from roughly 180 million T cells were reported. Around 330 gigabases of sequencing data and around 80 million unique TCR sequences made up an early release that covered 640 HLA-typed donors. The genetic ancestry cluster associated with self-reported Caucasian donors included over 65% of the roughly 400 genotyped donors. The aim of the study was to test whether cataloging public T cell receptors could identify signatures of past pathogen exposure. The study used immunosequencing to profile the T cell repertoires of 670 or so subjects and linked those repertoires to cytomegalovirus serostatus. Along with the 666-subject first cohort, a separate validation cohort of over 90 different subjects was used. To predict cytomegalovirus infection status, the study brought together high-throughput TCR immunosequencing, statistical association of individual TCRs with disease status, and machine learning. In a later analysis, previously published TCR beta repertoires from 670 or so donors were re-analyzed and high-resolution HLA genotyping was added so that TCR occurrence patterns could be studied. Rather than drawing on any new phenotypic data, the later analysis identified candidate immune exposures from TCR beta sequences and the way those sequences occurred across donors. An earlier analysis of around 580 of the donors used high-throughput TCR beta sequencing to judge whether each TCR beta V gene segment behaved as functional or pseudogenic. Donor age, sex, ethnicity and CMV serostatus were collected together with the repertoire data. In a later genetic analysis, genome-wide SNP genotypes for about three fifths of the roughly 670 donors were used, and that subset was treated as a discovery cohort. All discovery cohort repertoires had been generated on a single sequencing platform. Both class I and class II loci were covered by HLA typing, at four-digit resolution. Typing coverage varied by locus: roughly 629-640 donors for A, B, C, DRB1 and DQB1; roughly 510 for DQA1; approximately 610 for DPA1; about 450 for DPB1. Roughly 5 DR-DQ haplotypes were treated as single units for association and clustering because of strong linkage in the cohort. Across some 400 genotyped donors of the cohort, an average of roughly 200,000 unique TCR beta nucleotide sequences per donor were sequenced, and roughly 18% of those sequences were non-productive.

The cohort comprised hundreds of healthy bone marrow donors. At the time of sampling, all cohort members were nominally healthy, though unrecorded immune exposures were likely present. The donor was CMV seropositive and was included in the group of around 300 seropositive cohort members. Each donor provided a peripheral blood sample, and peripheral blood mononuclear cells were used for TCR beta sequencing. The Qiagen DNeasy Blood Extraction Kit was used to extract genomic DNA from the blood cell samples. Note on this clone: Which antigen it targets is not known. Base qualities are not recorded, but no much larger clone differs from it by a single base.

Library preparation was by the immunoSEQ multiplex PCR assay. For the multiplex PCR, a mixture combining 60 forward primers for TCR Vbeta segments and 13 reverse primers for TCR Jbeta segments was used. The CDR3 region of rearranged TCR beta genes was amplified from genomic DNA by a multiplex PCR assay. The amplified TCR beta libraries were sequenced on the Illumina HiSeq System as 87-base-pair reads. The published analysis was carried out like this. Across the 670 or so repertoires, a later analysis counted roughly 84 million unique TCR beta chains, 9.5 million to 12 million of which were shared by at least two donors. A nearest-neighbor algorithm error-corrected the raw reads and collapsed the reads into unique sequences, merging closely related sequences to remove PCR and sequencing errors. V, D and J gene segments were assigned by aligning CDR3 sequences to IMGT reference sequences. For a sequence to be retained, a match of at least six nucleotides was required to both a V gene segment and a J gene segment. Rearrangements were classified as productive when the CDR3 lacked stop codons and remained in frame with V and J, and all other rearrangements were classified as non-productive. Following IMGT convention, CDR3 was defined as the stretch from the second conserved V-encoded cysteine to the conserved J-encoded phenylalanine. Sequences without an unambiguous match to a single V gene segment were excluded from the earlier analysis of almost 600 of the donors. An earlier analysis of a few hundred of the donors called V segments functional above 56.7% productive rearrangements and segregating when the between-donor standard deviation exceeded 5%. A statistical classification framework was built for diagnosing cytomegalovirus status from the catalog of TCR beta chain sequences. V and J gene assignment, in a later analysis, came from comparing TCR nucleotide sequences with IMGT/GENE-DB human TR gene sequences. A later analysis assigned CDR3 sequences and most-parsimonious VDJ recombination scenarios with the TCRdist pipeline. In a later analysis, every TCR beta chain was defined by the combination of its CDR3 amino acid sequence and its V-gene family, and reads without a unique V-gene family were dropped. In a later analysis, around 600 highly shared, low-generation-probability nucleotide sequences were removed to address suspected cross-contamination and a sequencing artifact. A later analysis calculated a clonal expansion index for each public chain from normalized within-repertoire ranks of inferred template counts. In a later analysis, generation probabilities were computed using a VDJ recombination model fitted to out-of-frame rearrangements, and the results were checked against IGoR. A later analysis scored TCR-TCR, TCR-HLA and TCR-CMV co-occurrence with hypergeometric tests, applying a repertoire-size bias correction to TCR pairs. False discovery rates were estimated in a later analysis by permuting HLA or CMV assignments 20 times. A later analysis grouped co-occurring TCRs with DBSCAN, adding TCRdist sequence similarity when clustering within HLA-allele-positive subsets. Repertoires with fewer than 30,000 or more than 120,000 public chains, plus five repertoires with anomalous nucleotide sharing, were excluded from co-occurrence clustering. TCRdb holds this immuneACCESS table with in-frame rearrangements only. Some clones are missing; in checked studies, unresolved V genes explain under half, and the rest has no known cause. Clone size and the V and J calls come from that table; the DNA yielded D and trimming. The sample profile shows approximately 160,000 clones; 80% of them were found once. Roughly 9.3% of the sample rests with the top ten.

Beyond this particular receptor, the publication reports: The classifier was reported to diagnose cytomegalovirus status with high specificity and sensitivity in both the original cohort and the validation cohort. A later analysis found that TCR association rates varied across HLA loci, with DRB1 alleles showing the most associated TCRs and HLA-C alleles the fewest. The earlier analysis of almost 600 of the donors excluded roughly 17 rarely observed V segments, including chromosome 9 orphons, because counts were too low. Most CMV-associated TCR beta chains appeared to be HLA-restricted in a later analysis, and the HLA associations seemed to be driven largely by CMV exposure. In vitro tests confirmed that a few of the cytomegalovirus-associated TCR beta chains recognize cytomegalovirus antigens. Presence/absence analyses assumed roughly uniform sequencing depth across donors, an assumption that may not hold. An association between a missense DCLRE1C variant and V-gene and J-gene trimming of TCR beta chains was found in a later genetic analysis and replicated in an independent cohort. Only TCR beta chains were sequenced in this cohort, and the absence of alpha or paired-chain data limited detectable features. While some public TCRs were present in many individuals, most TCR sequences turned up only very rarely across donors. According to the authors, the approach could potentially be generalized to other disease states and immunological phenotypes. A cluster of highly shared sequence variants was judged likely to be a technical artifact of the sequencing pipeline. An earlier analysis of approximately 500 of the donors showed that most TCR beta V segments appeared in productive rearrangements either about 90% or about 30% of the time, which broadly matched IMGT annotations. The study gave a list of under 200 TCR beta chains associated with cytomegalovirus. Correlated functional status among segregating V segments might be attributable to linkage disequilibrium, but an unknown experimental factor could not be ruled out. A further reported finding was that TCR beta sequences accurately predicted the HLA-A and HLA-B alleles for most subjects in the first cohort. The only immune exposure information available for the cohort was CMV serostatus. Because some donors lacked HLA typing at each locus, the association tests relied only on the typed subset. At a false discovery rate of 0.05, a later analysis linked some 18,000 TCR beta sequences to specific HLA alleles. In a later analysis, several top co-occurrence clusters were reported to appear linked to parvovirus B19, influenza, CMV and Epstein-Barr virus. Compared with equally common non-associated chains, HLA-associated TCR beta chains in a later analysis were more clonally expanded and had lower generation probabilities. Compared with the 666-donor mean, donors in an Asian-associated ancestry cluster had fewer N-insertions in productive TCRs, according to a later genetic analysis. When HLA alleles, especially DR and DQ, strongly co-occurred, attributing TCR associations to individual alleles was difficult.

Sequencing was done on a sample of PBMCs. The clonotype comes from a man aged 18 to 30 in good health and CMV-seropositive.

The CDR3 protein is CASSPGTGVQSYEQYF. DNA sequence: TGTGCCAGTAGCCCCGGGACAGGGGTTCAATCCTACGAGCAGTACTTC. The receptor chain draws on TRBV19 and TRBJ2-7; 10 junctional bases match TRBD1. The CDR3 sequence holds 16 residues, the cysteine and phenylalanine included. Solely the CDR3 DNA is kept, with 48 bases framed from the first base. CDR1 and CDR2, per the germline V gene (reference sequence), are LNHDA and SQIVND. Trimming takes 6 bases off V and 1 base off J; junction bases not matched to a gene: 9.